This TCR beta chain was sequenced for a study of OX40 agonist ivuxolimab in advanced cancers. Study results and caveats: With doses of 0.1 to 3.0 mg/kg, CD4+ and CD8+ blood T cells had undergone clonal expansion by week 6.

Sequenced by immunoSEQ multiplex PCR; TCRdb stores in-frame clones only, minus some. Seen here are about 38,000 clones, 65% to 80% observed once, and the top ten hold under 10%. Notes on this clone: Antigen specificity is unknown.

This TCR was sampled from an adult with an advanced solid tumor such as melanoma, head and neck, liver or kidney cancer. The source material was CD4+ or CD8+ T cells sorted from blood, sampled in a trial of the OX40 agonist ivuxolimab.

For the CDR3, the DNA is TGTGCCACCCTTGGGACTAGTAGTACAGATACGCAGTATTTT. This encodes CATLGTSSTDTQYF. The gene calls are TRBV2 and TRBJ2-3; TRBD2 matches 8 bases. The CDR3 contains 14 residues. Germline CDR1 SNHLY, CDR2 FYNNEI. V shed 10 bases, J shed 3 bases, and the junction held 9 bases outside the gene matches.